A single sample gave rise to the 27 T cell receptor beta chains below, sequenced in a study of CD8+CD57+ T cells in acquired aplastic anemia. Genomic DNA templated the TCR beta VDJ and CDR3 profiling. TCRdb analysed the reads with MiXCR anew, one entry per CDR3 protein. The table has roughly 500,000 distinct CDR3 sequences, over 25% seen once. Before being chosen for sequencing, patients had shown CD8+CD57+ cell expansion by flow cytometry. The sequenced sample was sorted CD4+, CD8+, or CD8+CD57+ T cells (not recorded which) from PBMCs. Receptors were obtained from a human donor with aplastic anemia.

This clonotype was picked up a small number of times. The rearrangement joins TRBV9 to TRBJ2-5; unclear D gene. Trimming cost V 0 bases and J 2 bases, with 8 bases left between them. The germline V gene has CDR1 SGDLS and CDR2 YYNGEE. This CDR3 is built from 14 residues. The CDR3 region is CASSVGAGQETQYF. In nucleotides, the CDR3 is TGTGCCAGCAGCGTAGGGGCCGGGCAAGAGACCCAGTACTTC.

A remark on this clonotype: Possible read error: a much larger clone is one base away. The chain is built from TRBV2 and TRBJ1-2, with 7 bases aligning to TRBD1. The V segment lost 6 bases and the J segment 3 bases; nucleotides outside the gene matches: 4. The germline CDR1 and CDR2 sequences are SNHLY and FYNNEI. CDR3 length: 13 residues. The CDR3 loop is CASRTGTDYGYTF. In DNA form, the CDR3 reads TGTGCCAGCAGGACCGGGACAGACTATGGCTACACCTTC. Drawing the rest from reference TRBV2 and TRBJ1-2, the complete variable domain is EPEVTQTPSHQVTQMGQEVILRCVPISNHLYFYWYRQILGQKVEFLVSFYNNEISEKSEIFDDQFSVERPDGSNFTLKIRSTKLEDSAMYFCASRTGTDYGYTFGSGTRLTVV.

For this clonotype: The conserved closing phenylalanine or tryptophan is absent in this CDR3, likely reflecting a read error. The chain uses TRBV5-1 and TRBJ1-5, with no clear D. Germline lookup yields CDR1 SGHRS and CDR2 YFSETQ. The CDR3 runs to 14 residues. V was shortened by 0 bases and J by 4 bases, with 8 bases between the two germline ends. CDR3 sequence (DNA): TGCGCCAGCAGCTTGGGGGGTAGGAATCAGCCCCAGCATCTT. This sequence encodes CASSLGGRNQPQHL.

This sequence joins TRBV7-7 and TRBJ2-5; D possibly uses TRBD1 or TRBD2 (5 bases each). Germline CDR1 is SSHAT and CDR2 is FNYEAQ (reference sequence). V gave up 5 bases and J gave up 5 bases, with 18 bases separating them. The CDR3 covers 15 residues. The CDR3, as DNA: TGTGCCAGCAGCGCCCTGAGCCACGAGGGGGAGACCCAGTACTTC. As protein: CASSALSHEGETQYF.

This sequence joins TRBV12-3 or TRBV12-4 and TRBJ1-5; D remains ambiguous. The CDR3 is made up of 14 amino acids. V was pared by 7 bases and J by 4 bases, with 14 bases between. The CDR3 nucleotides are TGTGCCAGCAAACTCTCTGCGAATAATCAGCCCCAGCATTTT. Translation gives CASKLSANNQPQHF.

The chain's CDR3 is CSAGREWTSQRGVNGAFF. CDR3 nucleotides: TGCAGTGCTGGGAGAGAATGGACATCTCAGCGGGGGGTTAATGGAGCTTTCTTT. The chain links TRBV20-1 to TRBJ1-1; a weak D match, TRBD1 (5 bases). Germline V CDR1 and CDR2: DFQATT, SNEGSKA (reference sequence). The V gene lost 5 bases and the J gene lost 10 bases, with 35 bases spanning the gap. The length of the CDR3 is 18 residues.

In this sample, this clonotype turned up once. This chain connects TRBV4-3 to TRBJ1-5; D is uncertain. CDR3 length: 16 residues. Looked up from germline, CDR1 is LGHNA and CDR2 is YSLEER. V was cut by 0 bases and J by 1 base, with 10 bases left in between. The CDR3 DNA reads as TGCGCCAGCAGCCAAGACGGGGAGATCAGCAATCAGCCCCAGCATTTT. It is translated as CASSQDGEISNQPQHF.

The gene calls are TRBV19 and TRBJ1-2; D remains ambiguous. Germline lookup yields CDR1 LNHDA and CDR2 SQIVND (reference sequence). Trimming took off 3 bases at V and 3 bases at J, with 8 bases between the two ends. There are 13 residues in the CDR3. The CDR3 is CASSIGQDYGYTF. Here the CDR3 DNA reads TGTGCCAGTAGTATCGGCCAAGACTATGGCTACACCTTC. The whole variable domain, filled in from reference TRBV19 and TRBJ1-2, reads DGGITQSPKYLFRKEGQNVTLSCEQNLNHDAMYWYRQDPGQGLRLIYYSQIVNDFQKGDIAEGYSVSREKKESFPLTVTSAQKNPTAFYLCASSIGQDYGYTFGSGTRLTVV.

Remarks on this clonotype: This CDR3 fails to terminate in the conserved phenylalanine or tryptophan, so it likely reflects a read error. The chain recombines TRBV7-2 with TRBJ2-7, with D unclear. This CDR3 region has 12 residues. The germline gives CDR1 SGHTA, CDR2 FQGNSA. V dropped 2 bases and J dropped 4 bases, with 6 bases sitting between them. This CDR3 reads CASSLLGYEQYL. In DNA form, the CDR3 reads TGTGCCAGCAGCTTATTAGGGTACGAGCAGTACCTC.

This clonotype came up many times. The chain recombines TRBV2 with TRBJ1-1, with D tentatively TRBD1 (5 bases). V was clipped by 5 bases and J by 4 bases, with 14 bases between them. Germline CDR1 and CDR2: SNHLY and FYNNEI. CDR3 size: 14 residues. Here the CDR3 reads CASSPQRGGTEAFF. The CDR3 DNA follows: TGTGCCAGCAGTCCCCAAAGGGGCGGCACTGAAGCTTTCTTT.

V gene TRBV28 combines with J gene TRBJ2-7; tentative D call: TRBD2 (8 bases). CDR3 length equals 15 residues. The V gene lost 5 bases and the J gene lost 2 bases, with 16 bases spanning the gap. Germline values: CDR1 MDHEN, CDR2 SYDVKM. The CDR3 is CASSGGGGTAYEQYF. As DNA, the CDR3 is TGTGCCAGCAGTGGAGGCGGGGGGACAGCCTACGAGCAGTACTTC. The whole variable domain, remainder taken from reference TRBV28 and TRBJ2-7, is DVKVTQSSRYLVKRTGEKVFLECVQDMDHENMFWYRQDPGLGLRLIYFSYDVKMKEKGDIPEGYSVSREKKERFSLILESASTNQTSMYLCASSGGGGTAYEQYFGPGTRLTVT.

The gene calls are TRBV20-1 and TRBJ1-2; 7 positions agree with TRBD1. Germline V gives CDR1 DFQATT, CDR2 SNEGSKA (reference sequence). V lost 0 bases to trimming and J lost 8 bases; unmatched junction nucleotides: 9. The CDR3 runs 14 residues. The CDR3 region has the DNA TGCAGTGCTAGAGATAGGTTGACAGGGAGAGGCTACACCTTC. Encoded protein: CSARDRLTGRGYTF.

This chain connects TRBV5-6 to TRBJ1-1; 7 nucleotides align to TRBD1. The V segment lost 3 bases and the J segment 3 bases; nucleotides outside the gene matches: 8. The CDR3 is 15 residues long. The V gene's germline CDR1 is SGHDT and CDR2 YYEEEE. The CDR3 region has the DNA TGTGCCAGCAGCTCCGACCGGGACAGACACACTGAAGCTTTCTTT. This sequence encodes CASSSDRDRHTEAFF.

This clonotype was counted ten times or more. V is TRBV10-3 and J is TRBJ1-1; maybe TRBD1 (6 bases). This CDR3 comprises 14 residues. V was cut by 10 bases and J by 2 bases, with 17 bases left in between. The germline gives CDR1 ENHRY, CDR2 SYGVKD. This CDR3 is CATLNRETNTEAFF. CDR3 sequence (DNA): TGTGCCACGCTCAACAGGGAGACAAACACTGAAGCTTTCTTT.

This clonotype was observed at least ten times. The chain employs TRBV10-3 and TRBJ2-7; 9 bases fit TRBD1. Germline V lookup: CDR1 ENHRY, CDR2 SYGVKD. J was trimmed by 4 bases and V by 3 bases; bases with no gene match: 4. The CDR3 spans 14 residues. CDR3 sequence: CAISDPGQGYEQYF. Written as DNA, the CDR3 is TGTGCCATCAGTGACCCGGGACAGGGTTACGAGCAGTACTTC.

In its sample, this clonotype was seen a few times. This chain links TRBV6-6 with TRBJ2-1; no reliable D call. CDR1 and CDR2 from the germline V gene are MNHNY and SVGAGI (reference sequence). The V and J ends lost 6 bases and 0 bases respectively, with 15 bases between them. The CDR3 contains 16 residues. CDR3 sequence: CASRGPGKSSYNEQFF. CDR3 DNA: TGTGCCAGCAGAGGGCCCGGCAAGAGCTCCTACAATGAGCAGTTCTTC.

This clonotype was seen a few times. A single base separates this from a much larger clone, so it may be a read error. The gene calls are TRBV20-1 and TRBJ2-7; weak D call: TRBD2 (5 bases). The CDR3 has 12 residues. The V gene's germline CDR1 is DFQATT and CDR2 SNEGSKA (reference sequence). Trimming stripped 2 bases from V and 4 bases from J, with 9 bases between. CDR3 sequence: CSARQRAYEQYF. The CDR3 DNA reads TGCAGTGCTAGACAGAGGGCTTACGAGCAGTACTTC.

As for this clonotype: The germline gene is not matched at one end of the junction; a read error may be the cause. The chain couples TRBV6-1 to TRBJ1-2, with a tentative D call TRBD1 (5 bases). CDR1 is MNHNS and CDR2 is SASEGT in the germline V gene. The CDR3 totals 12 residues. The CDR3 here is CAISGGGGGYTF. CDR3 bases: TGTGCCATCAGTGGGGGGGGTGGTGGCTACACCTTC.

As to this clonotype: Sequence at one end of the junction differs from germline and may be a read error. This chain links TRBV6-1 with TRBJ2-7; D is perhaps TRBD1 (6 bases). Germline CDR1 and CDR2: MNHNS and SASEGT. This CDR3 has 14 residues. CDR3 protein: CASSVTGLLYERYF. The DNA of the CDR3 is TGTGCCAGCAGTGTGACAGGACTCCTTTACGAGCGGTACTTC.

The rearrangement joins TRBV15 to TRBJ2-7, with TRBD2 identical over 7 bases. The junction had 9 bases not matched to a gene; V was cut back by 3 bases and J by 4 bases. Per the germline V gene, CDR1 is LNHNV and CDR2 is YYDKDF (reference sequence). The CDR3 extends over 15 amino acids. The CDR3 DNA reads TGTGCCACCAGCAGTCCGCCGGGACTACCTTACGAGCAGTACTTC. This sequence encodes CATSSPPGLPYEQYF.

This clonotype was counted a few times. V usage is TRBV20-1 and J usage is TRBJ1-1; no clear D gene. Trimming cost V 2 bases and J 8 bases, with 9 bases left between them. CDR3 length: 11 residues. Germline V gene data show CDR1 as DFQATT and CDR2 as SNEGSKA (reference sequence). This CDR3 is CSARQTLEAFF. DNA for the CDR3: TGCAGTGCTAGACAGACATTAGAAGCTTTCTTT.

The sample holds a few counts of this clonotype. The V gene is TRBV10-3, the J gene TRBJ1-2; D ambiguous. CDR1 and CDR2 from the germline V gene are ENHRY and SYGVKD. This CDR3 has 11 residues. The V gene lost 10 bases and the J gene lost 6 bases, with 12 bases spanning the gap. DNA for the CDR3: TGTGCCAGCAGGCCCTTTGATGGCTACACCTTC. It specifies CASRPFDGYTF.

This clonotype was counted many times. The CDR3 loop reads CATSRNVAGGLYNEQFF. The CDR3 nucleotides read TGTGCCACCAGCAGGAATGTGGCGGGAGGCCTATACAATGAGCAGTTCTTC. The V and J genes are TRBV15 and TRBJ2-1, with TRBD2 matching 8 bases. This CDR3 region has 17 residues. Trimming at V came to 3 bases and at J to 4 bases, leaving 11 bases not matched to a gene. The germline V gene has CDR1 LNHNV and CDR2 YYDKDF (reference sequence). The complete variable domain, with remaining parts taken from reference TRBV15 and TRBJ2-1, reads DAMVIQNPRYQVTQFGKPVTLSCSQTLNHNVMYWYQQKSSQAPKLLFHYYDKDFNNEADTPDNFQSRRPNTSFCFLDIRSPGLGDTAMYLCATSRNVAGGLYNEQFFGPGTRLTVL.

The chain has TRBV19 and TRBJ1-5; D gene uncertain. Trimming stripped 5 bases from V and 6 bases from J, with 26 bases between. This CDR3 spans 18 amino acids. Germline loops: CDR1 LNHDA, CDR2 SQIVND (reference sequence). CDR3: CASSPRPREVIGFQPQHF. The CDR3 DNA sequence: TGTGCCAGTAGTCCTCGACCACGTGAGGTCATTGGTTTTCAGCCCCAGCATTTT. Combining the CDR3 with reference TRBV19 and TRBJ1-5 gives the whole variable domain DGGITQSPKYLFRKEGQNVTLSCEQNLNHDAMYWYRQDPGQGLRLIYYSQIVNDFQKGDIAEGYSVSREKKESFPLTVTSAQKNPTAFYLCASSPRPREVIGFQPQHFGDGTRLSIL.

This clonotype appeared a few times. The V call is TRBV12-3 or TRBV12-4, the J call TRBJ2-1; 8 nucleotides align to TRBD1. Trimming took 6 bases from V and 6 from J; bases not matched to a gene: 7. This CDR3 has 14 residues. The CDR3 protein is CASRHSRGLNEQFF. In nucleotides, the CDR3 is TGTGCCAGCAGACATTCCAGGGGGCTCAATGAGCAGTTCTTC.

There are many counts of this clonotype. V is TRBV20-1 and J is TRBJ1-5, with a possible D match to TRBD1 (6 bases). Per germline, CDR1 DFQATT and CDR2 SNEGSKA (reference sequence). The V end lost 0 bases, the J end lost 2 bases, and 11 bases lay between the germline ends. The CDR3 runs 15 residues. The CDR3 here is CSARDPGGRNQPQHF. The CDR3 DNA is TGCAGTGCTAGAGATCCTGGGGGGCGCAATCAGCCCCAGCATTTT.

This clonotype was seen repeatedly, ten times or more. V usage is TRBV20-1 and J usage is TRBJ1-2, with D possibly matching TRBD1 (5 bases). Germline V gives CDR1 DFQATT, CDR2 SNEGSKA (reference sequence). The length of the CDR3 is 14 residues. Trimming took off 1 base at V and 5 bases at J, with 14 bases between the two ends. The CDR3 sequence is CSARGLRASYGYTF. The CDR3 coding sequence is TGCAGTGCTAGAGGGCTCAGGGCTAGTTATGGCTACACCTTC.